Below, one TCR beta chain is given with its context. This specimen comes from a study of blood T cell repertoires in COVID-19. Study at large: PBMCs, B-cell-depleted T cells, or T cells were the source of the cDNA or gDNA that made up the material.

The length of the CDR3 is 12 residues. The ends lost 6 bases at V and 4 bases at J; junction bases unmatched: 2. Germline values: CDR1 MNHEY, CDR2 SVGAGI. Libraries were prepared by immunoSEQ multiplex PCR; TCRdb keeps only in-frame clonotypes and omits some of them. The table records under 50,000 clones, roughly 69% of them present only once. The gene calls are TRBV6-5 and TRBJ1-2, with 7 bases aligning to TRBD1. Sequencing was done on a sample of peripheral blood. The receptor was derived from an elderly man with acute or convalescent COVID-19. CDR3 in amino acids: CASRQGGYGYTF. The CDR3 DNA sequence: TGTGCCAGCAGGCAGGGGGGCTATGGCTACACCTTC.